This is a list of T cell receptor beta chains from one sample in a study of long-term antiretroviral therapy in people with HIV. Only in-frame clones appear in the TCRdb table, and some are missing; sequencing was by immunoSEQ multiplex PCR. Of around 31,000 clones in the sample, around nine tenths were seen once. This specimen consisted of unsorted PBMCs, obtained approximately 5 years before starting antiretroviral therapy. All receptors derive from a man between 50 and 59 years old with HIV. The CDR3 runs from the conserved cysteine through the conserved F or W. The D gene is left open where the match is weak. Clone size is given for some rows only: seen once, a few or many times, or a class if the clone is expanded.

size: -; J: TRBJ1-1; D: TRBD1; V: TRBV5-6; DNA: TGTGCCAGCAGCTTCGGGGACAGGTTCAACACTGAAGCTTTCTTT; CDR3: CASSFGDRFNTEAFF
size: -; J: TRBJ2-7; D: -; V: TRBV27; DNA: TGTGCCACCGGACCGCCCAAAATCACCGAGCAGTACTTC; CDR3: CATGPPKITEQYF
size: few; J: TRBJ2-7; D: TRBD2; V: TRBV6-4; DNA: TGTGCCAGCAGTAGACTAGCGGGGGGAACCTACGAGCAGTACTTC; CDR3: CASSRLAGGTYEQYF
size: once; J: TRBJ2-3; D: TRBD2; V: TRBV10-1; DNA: TGCGCCAGCAGTGGGACTAGCGGCTTTACTAGCACAGATACGCAGTATTTT; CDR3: CASSGTSGFTSTDTQYF
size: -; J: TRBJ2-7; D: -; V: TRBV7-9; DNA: TGTGCCAGCAGCTTGTCGGAGGGGGGCTCCTACGAGCAGTACTTC; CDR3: CASSLSEGGSYEQYF
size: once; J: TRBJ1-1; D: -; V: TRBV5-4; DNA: TGTGCCAGCAGCCCCCGGGGCCCCTCGGACACTGAAGCTTTCTTT; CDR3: CASSPRGPSDTEAFF
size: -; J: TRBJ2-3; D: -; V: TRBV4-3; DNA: TGCGCCAGCAGCCAAGAGCCCGGCCAGGGCGGCACAGATACGCAGTATTTT; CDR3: CASSQEPGQGGTDTQYF
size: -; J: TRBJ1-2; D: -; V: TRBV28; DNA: TGTGCCAGCAGCCGGGACGGAGGCTACACCTTC; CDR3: CASSRDGGYTF
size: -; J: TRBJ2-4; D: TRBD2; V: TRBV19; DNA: TGTGCCAGTAGTAGGGGGAGTACTAGCGGGGGTTTGTACTTC; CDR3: CASSRGSTSGGLYF
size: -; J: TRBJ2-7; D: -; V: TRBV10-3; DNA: TGTGCCATCAGCAGCCTGACCGGGCCTAGGTGGGGCCCCTACGAGCAGTACTTC; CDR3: CAISSLTGPRWGPYEQYF
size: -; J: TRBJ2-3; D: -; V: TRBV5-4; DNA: TGTGCCAGCAGCTTGCGGGGAAAGCAAGCAGCAGATACGCAGTATTTT; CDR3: CASSLRGKQAADTQYF
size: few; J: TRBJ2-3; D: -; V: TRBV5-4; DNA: TGTGCCAGCAGCTTGGCCCTAGCACTTACGCAGTATTTT; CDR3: CASSLALALTQYF